The 12 T cell receptor beta chains presented below share a single source sample, sequenced in a study of blood T cells in healthy people across ages. Through a sample-barcoded 5' primer and a J-beta primer mix, a second PCR was run for roughly 6 to 12 cycles. From the 5' RACE reads, TCRdb called clonotypes with MiXCR, one entry per CDR3 protein. The repertoire has over 1,500,000 distinct CDR3 sequences, about two fifths of them found once; the top ten carry more than 20%. The sequencing input was blood. The receptors were gathered from a human donor in good health.

This clonotype has a handful of counts. The chain recombines TRBV12-3 or TRBV12-4 with TRBJ2-1; 8 bases line up with TRBD1. CDR3 length: 17 residues. The V gene end was trimmed by 5 bases and the J gene end by 3 bases; junction bases not matched to a gene: 12. CDR3 sequence reads: CASSADRDVQIYNEQFF. The DNA of the CDR3 is TGTGCCAGCAGTGCGGACAGGGACGTCCAAATCTACAATGAGCAGTTCTTC.

The rearrangement joins TRBV15 to TRBJ2-1; D is unresolved. The CDR3 runs 15 residues. Germline V lookup: CDR1 LNHNV, CDR2 YYDKDF (reference sequence). V lost 0 bases and J lost 6, with 12 bases in between. CDR3 residues: CATSRDRSGSNEQFF. DNA of the CDR3: TGTGCCACCAGCAGAGATCGGTCAGGATCCAATGAGCAGTTCTTC.

V gene TRBV29-1 combines with J gene TRBJ1-2; D is possibly TRBD1 (5 bases). V was trimmed by 5 bases and J by 8 bases, leaving 12 bases between them. The CDR3 spans 11 residues. Germline values: CDR1 SQVTM, CDR2 ANQGSEA. This CDR3 is CSVRGAGGYTF. The CDR3 region has the DNA TGCAGCGTTAGAGGGGCGGGGGGCTACACCTTC.

In this sample, this clonotype turned up a few times. The chain joins TRBV20-1 to TRBJ1-1; the D gene is possibly TRBD1 (5 bases). Trimming removed 2 bases at V and 1 base at J, with 17 bases between. Germline-derived CDR1 and CDR2 are DFQATT and SNEGSKA (reference sequence). This CDR3 is 16 amino acids long. CDR3 sequence: CSARQGWGIGNTEAFF. In DNA form, the CDR3 reads TGCAGTGCTAGACAGGGCTGGGGCATAGGGAACACTGAAGCTTTCTTT.

This clonotype occurred many times. This rearrangement joins TRBV7-2 to TRBJ1-2, with 8 bases that match TRBD1. Germline values: CDR1 SGHTA, CDR2 FQGNSA. Unmatched junction bases numbered 1, after V lost 1 base and J lost 6 bases. The CDR3 is made up of 13 amino acids. The DNA for the CDR3 is TGTGCCAGCAGCTTAGTACAGGGGGATGGCTACACCTTC. It yields the protein CASSLVQGDGYTF.

The J gene is TRBJ2-3, the V gene TRBV5-1; TRBD2 matches at 9 bases. With V trimmed by 4 bases and J by 0 bases, 15 bases remained unmatched. This CDR3 spans 19 amino acids. CDR1 SGHRS and CDR2 YFSETQ come from the germline V gene. In nucleotides, the CDR3 is TGCGCCAGCAGCCGAGGGCTAGCGGGGTCTTTAGTTAGCACAGATACGCAGTATTTT. Amino acids: CASSRGLAGSLVSTDTQYF.

The chain combines TRBV11-3 with TRBJ2-7, with D perhaps being TRBD1 or TRBD2 (5 bases each). Germline V gene lookup returns CDR1 SGHNT and CDR2 YENEEA. This CDR3 contains 14 residues. V lost 8 bases to trimming and J lost 2 bases, with 16 bases between them. The CDR3 loop reads CASQPRDQTYEQYF. DNA for the CDR3: TGTGCCAGCCAACCACGGGACCAGACCTACGAGCAGTACTTC.

The chain combines TRBV20-1 with TRBJ2-1; TRBD2 matches at 11 bases. Germline lookup yields CDR1 DFQATT and CDR2 SNEGSKA (reference sequence). J gave up 0 bases and V 3 bases, and 4 bases lay outside the gene matches. This CDR3 has 16 residues. The CDR3 loop is CSARGTSGSSYNEQFF. CDR3 coding DNA: TGCAGTGCTAGGGGGACTAGCGGAAGCTCCTACAATGAGCAGTTCTTC.

The chain is built from TRBV5-5 and TRBJ2-3; the D is unclear. The CDR3 spans 15 residues. CDR1 is SGHKS, CDR2 YYEKEE, per germline (reference sequence). V was clipped by 1 base and J by 3 bases, with 12 bases between them. CDR3 region: CASSLIVSQTDTQYF. The CDR3, as DNA: TGTGCCAGCAGCTTGATAGTCAGCCAGACAGATACGCAGTATTTT.

This clonotype showed up just a few times. This chain links TRBV28 with TRBJ1-6; 7 positions match TRBD1. V was clipped by 3 bases and J by 7 bases; unmatched bases: 3. Germline loops: CDR1 MDHEN, CDR2 SYDVKM. The CDR3 totals 14 residues. CDR3 DNA sequence: TGTGCCAGCAGTTTCACAGGGGAGAATTCACCCCTCCACTTT. It specifies CASSFTGENSPLHF.

This clonotype appeared many times. The V and J genes are TRBV6-5 and TRBJ1-1, with D perhaps TRBD1 (5 bases). Germline loops: CDR1 MNHEY, CDR2 SVGAGI. This CDR3 has 16 residues. Trimming took off 4 bases at V and 3 bases at J, with 18 bases between the two ends. Here the CDR3 reads CASSSHLVGRHTEAFF. CDR3 coding DNA: TGTGCCAGCAGTTCCCACTTGGTGGGGCGGCACACTGAAGCTTTCTTT.

This chain joins TRBV12-3 or TRBV12-4 and TRBJ2-3, with a possible D match to TRBD1 (6 bases). The V and J ends lost 3 bases and 2 bases respectively, with 9 bases between them. CDR3 length: 14 residues. This CDR3 reads CASSFTGLTDTQYF. CDR3 sequence (DNA): TGTGCCAGCAGTTTCACAGGGCTCACAGATACGCAGTATTTT.